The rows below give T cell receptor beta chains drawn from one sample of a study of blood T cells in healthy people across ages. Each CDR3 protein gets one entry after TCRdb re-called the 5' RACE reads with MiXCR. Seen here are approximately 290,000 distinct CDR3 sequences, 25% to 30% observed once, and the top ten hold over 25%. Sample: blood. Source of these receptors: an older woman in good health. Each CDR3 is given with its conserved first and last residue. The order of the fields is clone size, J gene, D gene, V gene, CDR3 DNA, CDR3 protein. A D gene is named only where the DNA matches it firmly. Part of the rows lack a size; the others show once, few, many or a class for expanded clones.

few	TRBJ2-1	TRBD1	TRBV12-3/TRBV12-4	TGTGTCAGCAGGGGGCCCCATGAGCAGTTCTTC	CVSRGPHEQFF
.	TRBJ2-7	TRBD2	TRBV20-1	TGCAGTGCTAGAGGGGGACTAGCGGACCAAGAGACCCAGCACTTC	CSARGGLADQETQHF
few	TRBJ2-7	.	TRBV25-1	TGTGCCAGCAGGGAACCGAGCTCCTACGAGCAGTACTTC	CASREPSSYEQYF
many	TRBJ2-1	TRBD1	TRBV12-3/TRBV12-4	TGTGCCAGCAGTTTTGCCCAGGGGGCTGCCACTGAGCAGTTCTTC	CASSFAQGAATEQFF
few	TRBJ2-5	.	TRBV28	TGTGCCAGCAGTCCAATAGTGGGCGGTAGAGTGTACCAAGAGACCCAGTACTTC	CASSPIVGGRVYQETQYF
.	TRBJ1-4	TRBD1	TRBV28	TGTGCCAGCAGACGGGGACAGGGGATAGGGGAGAATGAAAAACTGTTTTTT	CASRRGQGIGENEKLFF
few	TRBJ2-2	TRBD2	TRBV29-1	TGCAGCGTCAAAGCCAAAAGGAGCGGGAGTAAAGCCGGGGAGCTGTTTTTT	CSVKAKRSGSKAGELFF
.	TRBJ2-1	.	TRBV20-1	TGCAGTGTCGGGGGCCTGGACAATGAGCAGTTCTTC	CSVGGLDNEQFF
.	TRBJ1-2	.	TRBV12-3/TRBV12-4	TGTGCCAGCAGTCCAGAGTACCGAGGGAACTATGGCTACACCTTC	CASSPEYRGNYGYTF
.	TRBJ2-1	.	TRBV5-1	TGCGCCAGCTCGTACTGGGGAAACAATGAGCAGTTCTTC	CASSYWGNNEQFF
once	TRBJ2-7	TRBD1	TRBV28	TGTGCCAGCAGTTCGCCGGGACAGGGCTTTCGGTCCGAGCAGTACTTC	CASSSPGQGFRSEQYF
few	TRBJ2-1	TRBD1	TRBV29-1	TGCAGCTCGACAGGGCCGAGCAGGGGTGAGCAGTTCTTC	CSSTGPSRGEQFF
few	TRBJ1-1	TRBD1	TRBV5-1	TGCGCCAGCAGCATGACGACAGGGGCTTCGGAGACTGAAGCTTTCTTT	CASSMTTGASETEAFF
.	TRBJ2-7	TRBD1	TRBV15	TGTGCCACCAGCAGGACAGGGGGAACCTACGAGCAGTACTTC	CATSRTGGTYEQYF
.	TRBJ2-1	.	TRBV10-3	TGTGCCATCAGGGGGAGTAGGTCCTACAATGAGCAGTTCTTC	CAIRGSRSYNEQFF
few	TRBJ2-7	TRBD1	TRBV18	TGTGCCAGCTCACCACGGGACAGGGCCTACGAGCAGTACTTC	CASSPRDRAYEQYF
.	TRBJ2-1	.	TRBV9	TGTGCCAGCAGCCCTCGTGGAGGGAACAATGAGCAGTTCTTC	CASSPRGGNNEQFF
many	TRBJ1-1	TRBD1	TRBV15	TGTGCCACCAGCGCTGGTACAGGGGGCATTACTGAAGCTTTCTTT	CATSAGTGGITEAFF
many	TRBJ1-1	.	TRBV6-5	TGTGCCAGCAGGCCGGGGCCAGGCAAGGGGGCTTTCTTT	CASRPGPGKGAFF
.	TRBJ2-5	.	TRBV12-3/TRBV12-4	TGTGCCAGCAGTTTAACTATTAGCGGGACCCAGTACTTC	CASSLTISGTQYF
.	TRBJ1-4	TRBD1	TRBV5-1	TGCGCCAGCAGCAGGACAGGGGAGGCTGAAAAACTGTTTTTT	CASSRTGEAEKLFF
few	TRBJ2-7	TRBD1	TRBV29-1	TGCAGCGTTGAAGGGACAGGGACCTACGAGCAGTACTTC	CSVEGTGTYEQYF
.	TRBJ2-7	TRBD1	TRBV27	TGTGCCAGCAGAGGACAGGAGGCTAACTACGAGCAGTACTTC	CASRGQEANYEQYF
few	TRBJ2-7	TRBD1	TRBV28	TGTGCCAGCAGTTTATACCCTGGACAGGTCGAGCAGTACTTC	CASSLYPGQVEQYF
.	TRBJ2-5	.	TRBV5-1	TGCGCCAGCATTCGGGGTTTAAGCTTCCAAGAGACCCAGTACTTC	CASIRGLSFQETQYF
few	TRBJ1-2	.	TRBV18	TGTGCCAGCTCACCTTCCAGGGATTATGGCTACACCTTC	CASSPSRDYGYTF
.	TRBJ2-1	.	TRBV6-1	TGTGCCAGTAGCGGATTCGCCTACAATGAGCAGTTCTTC	CASSGFAYNEQFF
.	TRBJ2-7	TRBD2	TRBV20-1	TGCAGTGCTACCCCGGGTAGCGGGAACTACGAGCAGTACTTC	CSATPGSGNYEQYF
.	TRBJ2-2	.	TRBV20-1	TGCAGTGCTCCGCGGGCGCTAGCCGGAGAACTGGGGGAGCTGTTTTTT	CSAPRALAGELGELFF
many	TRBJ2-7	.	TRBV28	TGTGCCAGCAGTTTTGGGGACAACTACGAGCAGTACTTC	CASSFGDNYEQYF
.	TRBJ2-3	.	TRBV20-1	TGCAGTGCTGGGCCACAAACAGATACGCAGTATTTT	CSAGPQTDTQYF
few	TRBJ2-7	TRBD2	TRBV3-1	TGTGCCAGCAGCCAACCCGGACTAGCAACCTACGAGCAGTACTTC	CASSQPGLATYEQYF
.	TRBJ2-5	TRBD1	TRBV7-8	TGTGCCAGCAGCCCCAGGGACAGTCCTTTCGGGACCCAGTACTTC	CASSPRDSPFGTQYF
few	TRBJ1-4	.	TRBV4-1	TGCGCCAGCAGCCAAGATTATTATGGAAATGAAAAACTGTTTTTT	CASSQDYYGNEKLFF
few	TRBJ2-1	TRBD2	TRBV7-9	TGTGCCAGCAGTTTAGCGGGGGGGCGCGAGCAGTTCTTC	CASSLAGGREQFF
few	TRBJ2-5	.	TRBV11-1	TGTGCCAGCAGCACCGATTGGACCCAGTACTTC	CASSTDWTQYF
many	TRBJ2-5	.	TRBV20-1	TGCAGTGCTAGTATCCAGGGAGGAGGTGGAGAGACCCAGTACTTC	CSASIQGGGGETQYF
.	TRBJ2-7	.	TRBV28	TGTGCCAGCAGCGGATTCAGGGCACCCTACGAGCAGTACTTC	CASSGFRAPYEQYF
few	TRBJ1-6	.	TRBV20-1	TGCAGTGCGCAGGACAGTCAAAAGAAAAATTCACCCCTCCACTTT	CSAQDSQKKNSPLHF
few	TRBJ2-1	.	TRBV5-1	TGCGCCAGCAGCTTGGGGCTTACCGAGCAGTTCTTC	CASSLGLTEQFF
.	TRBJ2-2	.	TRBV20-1	TGCAGTGCTAGAGATCCCTGGGACGGACACACCGGGGAGCTGTTTTTT	CSARDPWDGHTGELFF
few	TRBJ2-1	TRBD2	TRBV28	TGTGCCAGCAGTTTTTCGACTAGCGGAGATAACAATGAGCAGTTCTTC	CASSFSTSGDNNEQFF
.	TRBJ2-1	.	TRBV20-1	TGCAGTGCGAGGCCGGGAGCCGACGATGAGCAGTTCTTC	CSARPGADDEQFF
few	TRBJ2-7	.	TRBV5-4	TGTGCCAGCAGCTTGGTAAAGGGCGGAGAGCAGTACTTC	CASSLVKGGEQYF
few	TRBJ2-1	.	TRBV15	TGTGCCACCAGCAGAGATCTGTATGAGCAGTTCTTC	CATSRDLYEQFF
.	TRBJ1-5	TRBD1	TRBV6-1	TGTGCCACCCAGACAGGGGGTTATCAGCCCCAGCATTTT	CATQTGGYQPQHF
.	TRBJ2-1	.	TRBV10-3	TGTGCCATCAGTGATTACAGCACCTACAATGAGCAGTTCTTC	CAISDYSTYNEQFF
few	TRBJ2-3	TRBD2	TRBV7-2	TGTGCCAGCAGCTCAGTAAGCGGGAGGGCGGTCAGGACGCAGTATTTT	CASSSVSGRAVRTQYF
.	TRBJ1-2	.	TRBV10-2	TGCGCCAGCAAGTCTGGCTATGGCTACACCTTC	CASKSGYGYTF
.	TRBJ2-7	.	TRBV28	TGTGCCAGCAGTTCCGGGGGTGTAGACGAGCAGTACTTC	CASSSGGVDEQYF
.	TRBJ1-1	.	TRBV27	TGTGCCAGCAGGCTCACAGCGAACACTGAAGCTTTCTTT	CASRLTANTEAFF
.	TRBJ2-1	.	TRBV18	TGTGCCAGCTCACCATTGAGGGAGCCCAATGAGCAGTTCTTC	CASSPLREPNEQFF
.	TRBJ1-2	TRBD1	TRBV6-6	TGTGCCAGCAGTTACTCGCCAACAGGGGGGTACGGCTACACCTTC	CASSYSPTGGYGYTF
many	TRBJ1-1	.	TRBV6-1	TGTGCCAGCAGACCTTCCATGCTGGATCAGAACACTGAAGCTTTCTTT	CASRPSMLDQNTEAFF
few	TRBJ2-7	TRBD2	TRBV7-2	TGTGCCAGCAGCCTAAGACTAGCGGGAGACGAGCAGTACTTC	CASSLRLAGDEQYF
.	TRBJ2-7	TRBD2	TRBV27	TGTGCCAGCAGTTTGATCCGTAGCGGGAGAGCCTACGAGCAGTACTTC	CASSLIRSGRAYEQYF
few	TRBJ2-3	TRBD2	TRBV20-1	TGCAGTGCTTCCACCCGACTAGCGGGAAACACAGATACGCAGTATTTT	CSASTRLAGNTDTQYF
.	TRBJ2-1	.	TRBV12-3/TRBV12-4	TGTGCCAGCAAGAGGGGGGGTAGCTCCTACAATGAGCAGTTCTTC	CASKRGGSSYNEQFF